Given below is one T cell receptor (beta chain) in context. What it binds is unknown. The data originate from a study of CD8 T cells in ankylosing spondylitis. Generation of TCR beta libraries employed quantitative 5'-RACE incorporating molecular barcodes. Each CDR3 protein gets one entry after TCRdb re-called the 5' RACE reads with MiXCR. Here the sample spans 200,000 to 250,000 distinct CDR3 sequences, approximately 24% being singletons. The CDR3 sequence is 14 residues long. The V end lost 0 bases, the J end lost 7 bases, and 10 bases lay between the germline ends. From germline, CDR1 is MNHEY and CDR2 SVGAGI. Study-wide results and limits: Certain motif variants had earlier been reported in reactive arthritis synovial fluid and blood. There was reportedly significant enrichment of clones that were disease-linked in matched ankylosing spondylitis synovial fluid.

Material for sequencing was blood, either unsorted or a sorted T cell fraction (not recorded which). V usage is TRBV6-5 and J usage is TRBJ2-1; D gene uncertain. The receptor was isolated from a male donor with ankylosing spondylitis or in good health (not recorded which). CDR3 sequence reads: CASSYSGQNNEQFF. Here the CDR3 DNA reads TGTGCCAGCAGTTACTCGGGCCAGAATAATGAGCAGTTCTTC.